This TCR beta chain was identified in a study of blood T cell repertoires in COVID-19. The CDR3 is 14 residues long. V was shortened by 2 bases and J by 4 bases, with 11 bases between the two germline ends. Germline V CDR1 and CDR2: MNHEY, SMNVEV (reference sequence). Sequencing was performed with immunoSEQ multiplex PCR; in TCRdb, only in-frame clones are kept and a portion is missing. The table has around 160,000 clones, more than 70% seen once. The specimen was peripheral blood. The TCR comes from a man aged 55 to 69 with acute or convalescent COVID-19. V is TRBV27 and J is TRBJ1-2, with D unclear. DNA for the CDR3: TGTGCCAGCAGTTTAAATGCGGTAACCTATGGCTACACCTTC. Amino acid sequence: CASSLNAVTYGYTF.